Listed below are T cell receptor beta chains from one sample, sequenced in a study of vaccination effects on CD4 cells after COVID-19. Here immunoSEQ multiplex PCR was the method, and the copy in TCRdb shows in-frame clones only, minus some. There are nearly 45,000 clones in the sample; under 80% occur only once, and more than 30% lies in the top ten. Their cognate antigens are unknown. Specimen: CD4+ T cells from PBMCs cultured with a peptide pool, collected before COVID-19 vaccination. The receptors here all came from a human donor who had a prior SARS-CoV-2 infection. The CDR3 runs from the conserved cysteine through the conserved F or W. The D gene is left open where the match is weak. Clone sizes are given selectively: once, few, many, or a class where the clone is expanded.

D	J	size	V	DNA	CDR3
TRBD2	TRBJ2-1	NA	TRBV3-1/TRBV3-2	TGTGCCAGCAGCCAAGAATACGGTGGGACTAGCGGCCACAATGAGCAGTTCTTC	CASSQEYGGTSGHNEQFF
TRBD1	TRBJ1-5	NA	TRBV19	TGTGCCAGTACCACCCACAGGGGATGGGGCAATCAGCCCCAGCATTTT	CASTTHRGWGNQPQHF
NA	TRBJ2-7	NA	TRBV5-6	TGTGCCAGCAGTTCGGGCTCCTACGAGCAGTACTTC	CASSSGSYEQYF
NA	TRBJ1-4	NA	TRBV5-1	TGCGCCAGCAGCTTGGGGAACAGAGGAGAAAAACTGTTTTTT	CASSLGNRGEKLFF
NA	TRBJ2-7	once	TRBV11-3	TGTGCCAGCAGCTTGCTCGTCTCCGGGAACGAGCAGTACTTC	CASSLLVSGNEQYF
NA	TRBJ2-5	NA	TRBV6-5	TGTGCCAGCGCGTCAGAGACCCAGTACTTC	CASASETQYF
NA	TRBJ1-5	few	TRBV7-9	TGTGCCAGCAGCTTAATCCGGCCCTCCGGCCCACTATCAAATCAGCCCCAGCATTTT	CASSLIRPSGPLSNQPQHF
NA	TRBJ1-5	NA	TRBV30	TGTGCCTGGAGCCCGGGACCGACGAATCAGCCCCAGCATTTT	CAWSPGPTNQPQHF
TRBD1	TRBJ1-6	NA	TRBV10-3	TGTGCCATCAGTGAGCGACAGGGGAACGATAATTCACCCCTCCACTTT	CAISERQGNDNSPLHF
TRBD1	TRBJ2-7	NA	TRBV11-3	TGTGCCAGCAGCCCCCGAGGTCAGGGGGCCTCCTACGAGCAGTACTTC	CASSPRGQGASYEQYF
NA	TRBJ1-4	NA	TRBV7-8	TGTGCCAGCAGCTTCGGGCCTAATGAAAAACTGTTTTTT	CASSFGPNEKLFF
NA	TRBJ2-7	NA	TRBV11-3	TGTGCCAGCAGCCCCGGCGGGACAAATCACTACGAGCAGTACTTC	CASSPGGTNHYEQYF
NA	TRBJ2-1	NA	TRBV25-1	TGTGCCAGCAGTGAATCCCCGGAGTACAATGAGCAGTTCTTC	CASSESPEYNEQFF
NA	TRBJ2-7	NA	TRBV4-3	TGCGCCAGCAGCCATGGTGTTAATTACGAGCAGTACTTC	CASSHGVNYEQYF
TRBD2	TRBJ2-7	NA	TRBV5-1	TGCGCCAGCAGACCAACTAGCGGGAGCTCCTACGAGCAGTACTTC	CASRPTSGSSYEQYF
TRBD1	TRBJ1-4	NA	TRBV2	TGTGCCAGCAGTGATTCCGGACAGGGGCCAAAACTGTTTTTT	CASSDSGQGPKLFF
NA	TRBJ2-2	few	TRBV7-3	TGTGCCAGCAGCTTAAACCCCAGTACCGGGGAGCTGTTTTTT	CASSLNPSTGELFF
NA	TRBJ1-1	NA	TRBV5-1	TGCGCCAGCAGCTTGGCCGTACAGAACACTGAAGCTTTCTTT	CASSLAVQNTEAFF
NA	TRBJ2-7	few	TRBV7-2	TGTGCCAGCAGCTTAGACTCAAGTGGGGTCTACGAGCAGTACTTC	CASSLDSSGVYEQYF
NA	TRBJ2-3	NA	TRBV5-1	TGCGCCAGCAGCTTGTTTGGTCTCAGCACAGATACGCAGTATTTT	CASSLFGLSTDTQYF
NA	TRBJ2-1	NA	TRBV5-6	TGTGCCAGCAGCTTGGGAGCCACCTACAATGAGCAGTTCTTC	CASSLGATYNEQFF
NA	TRBJ2-2	NA	TRBV4-2	TGTGCCAGCCTTCCTGAGGGCAGGACCGGGGAGCTGTTTTTT	CASLPEGRTGELFF
NA	TRBJ1-4	NA	TRBV19	TGTGCCAGTAGTATAACCCCGAGGAAGGGTGAAAAACTGTTTTTT	CASSITPRKGEKLFF
TRBD2	TRBJ2-1	NA	TRBV5-1	TGCGCCAGCAGCTCCGGACTAGCGGGGTACCTCTCGGGCGATGAGCAGTTCTTC	CASSSGLAGYLSGDEQFF
TRBD2	TRBJ2-5	few	TRBV5-6	TGTGCCAGCAGCTATGGACTAGGGATTTACCAAGAGACCCAGTACTTC	CASSYGLGIYQETQYF
TRBD2	TRBJ2-1	NA	TRBV9	TGTGCCAGCAGCGGGGGACTAGCGGGAACAATGCAGCAGTTCTTC	CASSGGLAGTMQQFF
NA	TRBJ1-4	few	TRBV25-1	TGTGCCAGCAGGAGAACAACTAATGAAAAACTGTTTTTT	CASRRTTNEKLFF
NA	TRBJ1-4	NA	TRBV12-3/TRBV12-4	TGTGCCAGCAGTCGGGATGCGGATGAAAAACTGTTTTTT	CASSRDADEKLFF